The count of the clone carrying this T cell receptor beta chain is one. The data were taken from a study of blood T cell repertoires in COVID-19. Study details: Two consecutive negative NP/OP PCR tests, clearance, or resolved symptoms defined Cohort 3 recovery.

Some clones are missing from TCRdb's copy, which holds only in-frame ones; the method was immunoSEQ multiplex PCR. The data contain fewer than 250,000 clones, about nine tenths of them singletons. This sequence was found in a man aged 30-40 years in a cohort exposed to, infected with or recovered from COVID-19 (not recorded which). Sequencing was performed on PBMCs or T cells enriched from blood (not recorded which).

CDR3 sequence: CASGEAGSYEQYF. In nucleotides, the CDR3 is TGTGCCAGCGGTGAGGCGGGCTCCTACGAGCAGTACTTC. The chain links TRBV7-9 to TRBJ2-7; the D gene is possibly TRBD2 (5 bases). The CDR3 covers 13 residues. V dropped 8 bases and J dropped 0 bases, with 11 bases sitting between them. The germline gives CDR1 SEHNR, CDR2 FQNEAQ (reference sequence).